Listed below are T cell receptor beta chains from one sample, sequenced in a study of blood T cell repertoires in COVID-19. The repertoire was sequenced with immunoSEQ multiplex PCR; TCRdb's copy has only in-frame clones and lacks some. This sample has 200,000 to 250,000 clones; 84% occur once, and the top ten carry 6% to 8.5%. Sequencing was done on a sample of peripheral blood. These receptors were taken from a woman in her fifties or sixties with active or convalescent COVID-19. Each CDR3 is given with its conserved first and last residue. D genes are given only for firm matches. A clone size is listed for some rows: how often the clone was seen (once, few, many), or a class if it is expanded.

J gene: TRBJ1-1
V gene: TRBV7-3
clone size: .
CDR3 length: 14
D gene: TRBD1
CDR3 protein: CASSLQGANTEAFF
CDR3 DNA: TGTGCCAGCAGCTTACAGGGGGCCAACACTGAAGCTTTCTTT

J gene: TRBJ1-1
V gene: TRBV28
clone size: .
CDR3 length: 14
D gene: TRBD1
CDR3 protein: CASSLSGGRTEAFF
CDR3 DNA: TGTGCCAGCAGTTTATCAGGGGGCCGGACTGAAGCTTTCTTT

J gene: TRBJ1-2
V gene: TRBV27
clone size: .
CDR3 length: 17
D gene: TRBD1
CDR3 protein: CASSLTPRTGDNYGYTF
CDR3 DNA: TGTGCCAGCAGTTTAACCCCCAGGACAGGGGACAACTATGGCTACACCTTC

J gene: TRBJ2-5
V gene: TRBV6-6
clone size: .
CDR3 length: 15
D gene: TRBD1
CDR3 protein: CASSYRTGRVETQYF
CDR3 DNA: TGTGCCAGCAGTTACCGGACAGGCAGGGTGGAGACCCAGTACTTC

J gene: TRBJ2-5
V gene: TRBV4-1
clone size: .
CDR3 length: 15
D gene: TRBD2
CDR3 protein: CASSQIVSGEETQYF
CDR3 DNA: TGCGCCAGCAGCCAGATTGTGAGCGGGGAAGAGACCCAGTACTTC

J gene: TRBJ1-2
V gene: TRBV28
clone size: .
CDR3 length: 12
D gene: TRBD1
CDR3 protein: CASSGDRAGYTF
CDR3 DNA: TGTGCCAGCAGCGGGGACAGGGCTGGCTACACCTTC

J gene: TRBJ1-1
V gene: TRBV6-5
clone size: .
CDR3 length: 12
D gene: .
CDR3 protein: CASRTWSTEAFF
CDR3 DNA: TGTGCCAGCAGGACCTGGAGCACTGAAGCTTTCTTT

J gene: TRBJ2-7
V gene: TRBV11-2
clone size: .
CDR3 length: 14
D gene: TRBD2
CDR3 protein: CASRPGTSGYEQYF
CDR3 DNA: TGTGCCAGCAGACCCGGGACTAGCGGTTACGAGCAGTACTTC

J gene: TRBJ1-5
V gene: TRBV19
clone size: .
CDR3 length: 13
D gene: .
CDR3 protein: CASSIKASQPQHF
CDR3 DNA: TGTGCCAGTAGTATCAAAGCAAGTCAGCCCCAGCATTTT

J gene: TRBJ2-7
V gene: TRBV2
clone size: .
CDR3 length: 15
D gene: .
CDR3 protein: CASKWDTLGSYEQYF
CDR3 DNA: TGTGCCAGCAAATGGGACACCCTAGGCTCCTACGAGCAGTACTTC

J gene: TRBJ1-1
V gene: TRBV5-1
clone size: .
CDR3 length: 13
D gene: .
CDR3 protein: CASSLLGGTEAFF
CDR3 DNA: TGCGCCAGCAGCTTGTTAGGGGGCACTGAAGCTTTCTTT

J gene: TRBJ1-2
V gene: TRBV28
clone size: once
CDR3 length: 15
D gene: .
CDR3 protein: CASSLPSYRVLGYTF
CDR3 DNA: TGTGCCAGCAGTTTACCCTCATACAGGGTGCTAGGCTACACCTTC

J gene: TRBJ2-3
V gene: TRBV5-4
clone size: .
CDR3 length: 16
D gene: .
CDR3 protein: CASSPRRGLGTDTQYF
CDR3 DNA: TGTGCCAGCAGCCCTCGGCGGGGTTTGGGCACAGATACGCAGTATTTT

J gene: TRBJ1-1
V gene: TRBV18
clone size: .
CDR3 length: 15
D gene: .
CDR3 protein: CASSPNQILNTEAFF
CDR3 DNA: TGTGCCAGCTCACCCAATCAGATCCTGAACACTGAAGCTTTCTTT

J gene: TRBJ1-2
V gene: TRBV19
clone size: .
CDR3 length: 14
D gene: .
CDR3 protein: CASSMHGANYGYTF
CDR3 DNA: TGTGCCAGTAGTATGCACGGAGCTAACTATGGCTACACCTTC

J gene: TRBJ2-3
V gene: TRBV2
clone size: once
CDR3 length: 15
D gene: TRBD1
CDR3 protein: CASSTGQGEVDTQYF
CDR3 DNA: TGTGCCAGCAGTACGGGACAGGGGGAGGTAGATACGCAGTATTTT

J gene: TRBJ1-2
V gene: TRBV28
clone size: .
CDR3 length: 14
D gene: .
CDR3 protein: CASSLEQDNYGYTF
CDR3 DNA: TGTGCCAGCAGTTTAGAGCAGGATAACTATGGCTACACCTTC

J gene: TRBJ1-4
V gene: TRBV28
clone size: .
CDR3 length: 14
D gene: TRBD1
CDR3 protein: CASSLDRDEGKLFF
CDR3 DNA: TGTGCCAGCAGTTTAGACAGGGACGAGGGAAAACTGTTTTTT

J gene: TRBJ2-5
V gene: TRBV25-1
clone size: few
CDR3 length: 15
D gene: TRBD2
CDR3 protein: CASSRLAENQETQYF
CDR3 DNA: TGTGCCAGCAGTAGACTAGCGGAGAACCAAGAGACCCAGTACTTC

J gene: TRBJ1-2
V gene: TRBV5-4
clone size: .
CDR3 length: 14
D gene: TRBD1
CDR3 protein: CASSRGQDNYGYTF
CDR3 DNA: TGTGCCAGCAGCAGGGGACAGGATAACTATGGCTACACCTTC

J gene: TRBJ2-3
V gene: TRBV3-1/TRBV3-2
clone size: .
CDR3 length: 15
D gene: TRBD2
CDR3 protein: CASSQGGGYTDTQYF
CDR3 DNA: TGTGCCAGCAGCCAGGGCGGGGGGTACACAGATACGCAGTATTTT

J gene: TRBJ1-6
V gene: TRBV28
clone size: .
CDR3 length: 15
D gene: .
CDR3 protein: CASSLGGTADSPLHF
CDR3 DNA: TGTGCCAGCAGTTTAGGGGGGACCGCGGATTCACCCCTCCACTTT

J gene: TRBJ2-2
V gene: TRBV28
clone size: .
CDR3 length: 14
D gene: .
CDR3 protein: CASSFEKGVRELFF
CDR3 DNA: TGTGCCAGCAGTTTCGAGAAGGGGGTTCGGGAGCTGTTTTTT

J gene: TRBJ1-2
V gene: TRBV2
clone size: once
CDR3 length: 14
D gene: .
CDR3 protein: CASSENSNPYGYTF
CDR3 DNA: TGTGCCAGCAGTGAAAACAGTAACCCCTATGGCTACACCTTC